These 11 T cell receptor beta chains share one sample of origin, sequenced in a study of graft-versus-host responses after intestinal transplantation. This table comes from immunoSEQ multiplex PCR, and its TCRdb copy is limited to in-frame clones, with some not included. The repertoire holds fewer than 25,000 clones, with 70% to 90% as singletons. Sequencing used PBMCs, obtained roughly 68 weeks after intestinal transplant. All receptors derive from a human patient who received an intestinal transplant, so some T cells may come from the graft donor.

The rearrangement uses TRBV9 and TRBJ1-3; a possible D gene is TRBD1 (6 bases). Germline CDR1 SGDLS, CDR2 YYNGEE. Trimming removed 4 bases at V and 0 bases at J, with 11 bases between. CDR3 length equals 15 residues. CDR3 in amino acids: CASSPRTASGNTIYF. In DNA, the CDR3 is TGTGCCAGCAGCCCCCGGACAGCCTCTGGAAACACCATATATTTT.

The rearrangement uses TRBV5-8 and TRBJ1-1; D is unclear. The V gene's germline CDR1 is SGHTS and CDR2 YDEGEE. The V and J ends lost 2 bases and 1 base respectively, with 6 bases between them. The CDR3 length is 13 residues. The CDR3 sequence: CASSFAENTEAFF. In nucleotides, the CDR3 is TGTGCCAGCAGCTTTGCAGAGAACACTGAAGCTTTCTTT.

V is TRBV18 and J is TRBJ2-1; TRBD1 matches at 9 bases. CDR3 size: 15 residues. Trimming took 5 bases from V and 4 from J; bases not matched to a gene: 6. CDR1 KGHSH and CDR2 LQKENI come from the germline V gene. The CDR3: CASSVDRGAYNEQFF. CDR3 coding DNA: TGTGCCAGCTCAGTGGACAGGGGAGCATACAATGAGCAGTTCTTC.

The chain has TRBV25-1 and TRBJ1-3; D uncertain. This CDR3 has 15 amino acids. The germline V gene has CDR1 MGHDK and CDR2 SYGVNS. V lost 0 bases and J lost 2, with 8 bases in between. CDR3 region: CASSEYWGTGNTIYF. The CDR3 DNA sequence: TGTGCCAGCAGTGAATACTGGGGAACTGGAAACACCATATATTTT.

The chain is built from TRBV6-6 and TRBJ2-7, with 7 bases lining up with TRBD2. CDR1 is MNHNY, CDR2 SVGAGI, per germline (reference sequence). V lost 6 bases, J lost 0 bases, and 8 bases stayed unmatched. CDR3 size: 15 residues. The CDR3 loop reads CASRGKREVSYEQYF. Written as DNA, the CDR3 is TGTGCCAGCAGAGGTAAACGGGAGGTCTCCTACGAGCAGTACTTC.

The sample holds one count of this clone. The rearrangement joins TRBV6-5 to TRBJ1-2; 7 bases match TRBD1. Germline values: CDR1 MNHEY, CDR2 SVGAGI. With 5 bases clipped from V and 0 bases from J, the junction kept 6 bases outside the gene matches. The CDR3 has 15 residues. CDR3 DNA sequence: TGTGCCAGCAGTAAACGGGACAGAGCTAACTATGGCTACACCTTC. The encoded protein is CASSKRDRANYGYTF.

The J gene is TRBJ2-7, the V gene TRBV27, with D perhaps TRBD2 (5 bases). The germline CDR1 and CDR2 sequences are MNHEY and SMNVEV (reference sequence). Trimming removed 3 bases at V and 3 bases at J, with 9 bases between. The CDR3 totals 13 residues. The CDR3 coding sequence is TGTGCCAGCAGTTTCTCAGGAGGCTACGAGCAGTACTTC. The encoded protein is CASSFSGGYEQYF.

This chain's CDR3 is CASSLGSFVGYTF. Written as DNA, the CDR3 is TGTGCCAGCAGTTTGGGCAGTTTTGTTGGCTACACCTTC. V gene TRBV28 combines with J gene TRBJ1-2, with D unclear. Germline-derived CDR1 and CDR2 are MDHEN and SYDVKM. The CDR3 totals 13 residues. Trimming pared 3 bases from V and 7 bases from J, leaving 12 bases between.

J is TRBJ2-7 and V is TRBV5-5; D may match TRBD1 or TRBD2 (5 bases each). V was cut by 5 bases and J by 3 bases, with 18 bases left in between. The length of the CDR3 is 15 residues. Per the germline V gene, CDR1 is SGHKS and CDR2 is YYEKEE (reference sequence). As DNA, the CDR3 is TGTGCCAGCAGACCAACTCCGGGACCGTACTACGAGCAGTACTTC. Encoded protein: CASRPTPGPYYEQYF.

V and J are TRBV19 and TRBJ2-1; 10 bases align to TRBD1. Trimming at V came to 8 bases and at J to 4 bases, leaving 5 bases not matched to a gene. Germline V gives CDR1 LNHDA, CDR2 SQIVND (reference sequence). The CDR3 has 14 residues. The CDR3 loop reads CASGRQGAYNEQFF. CDR3 coding DNA: TGTGCCAGTGGGCGACAGGGGGCATACAATGAGCAGTTCTTC.

This chain joins TRBV2 and TRBJ2-2; no clear D. V lost 3 bases and J lost 4, with 9 bases in between. Germline loops: CDR1 SNHLY, CDR2 FYNNEI. This CDR3 region has 14 residues. The CDR3 nucleotides read TGTGCCAGCAGTGATGACGGCGGCACCGGGGAGCTGTTTTTT. Its translation is CASSDDGGTGELFF. Full variable domain (rest looked up from reference TRBV2 and TRBJ2-2): EPEVTQTPSHQVTQMGQEVILRCVPISNHLYFYWYRQILGQKVEFLVSFYNNEISEKSEIFDDQFSVERPDGSNFTLKIRSTKLEDSAMYFCASSDDGGTGELFFGEGSRLTVL.